This T cell receptor (beta chain) is drawn from a study of T cell responses to AZD1222 COVID-19 vaccine. Repertoires were generated with immunoSEQ multiplex PCR, while TCRdb's copy carries only in-frame clones and drops some. The table records about 120,000 clones, about 85% of them present only once. In the case of this clone: Its target is unknown.

After removal of 5 bases from V and 1 base from J, the junction contained 6 bases not matched to a gene. Germline-derived CDR1 and CDR2 are SGHNT and YENEEA. The CDR3 is 16 residues long. Whole-study results and caveats: The donor group comprised mostly white British people and more females; the analysis possibly underestimated clonal diversity. Following two doses of AZD1222, Spike-specific TCR breadth and depth rose. Reports say nearly half of spike-specific TCRs go after unmutated variant regions. Mapped onto spike, vaccine-associated CD4 TCRs spanned it and were dominant at 160-218 and 743-854.

The chain couples TRBV11-3 to TRBJ2-2; 8 bases match TRBD1. This specimen was peripheral blood, taken 28 days after the second AZD1222 dose. The clonotype was recovered from an adult who received the AZD1222 COVID-19 vaccine. CDR3 sequence: CASSAGQGLNTGELFF. DNA for the CDR3: TGTGCCAGCAGCGCCGGACAGGGATTGAACACCGGGGAGCTGTTTTTT.